A selection of T cell receptor beta chains follows, all from one sample in a study of cytomegalovirus exposure and HLA in healthy donors. Measured with immunoSEQ multiplex PCR; TCRdb has only the in-frame clones, and not every one. The repertoire has about 110,000 clones, roughly 95% of them found once; the top ten carry roughly 0.67%. Sequencing input: PBMCs. The receptor set was obtained from a woman between 18 and 29 years old in good health and CMV-seronegative. Each CDR3 is given with its conserved first and last residue. Fields, in order: D gene, V gene, J gene, clone size, CDR3 protein, CDR3 DNA. A D gene is named only where the DNA matches it firmly. The size field is filled for only some rows; it gives once, few, many or a size class.

.	TRBV28	TRBJ1-5	.	CASSNRQAGPQHF	TGTGCCAGCAGCAACCGTCAGGCGGGGCCCCAGCATTTT
TRBD2	TRBV7-9	TRBJ2-5	once	CASSPMGGVNQETQYF	TGTGCCAGCAGCCCAATGGGGGGGGTTAACCAAGAGACCCAGTACTTC
.	TRBV7-8	TRBJ1-5	.	CASSPRGSPNSNQPQHF	TGTGCCAGCAGCCCACGGGGAAGTCCTAATAGCAATCAGCCCCAGCATTTT
TRBD1	TRBV6-5	TRBJ2-7	.	CAASPGQGTYEQYF	TGTGCCGCCAGCCCAGGACAGGGGACCTACGAGCAGTACTTC
TRBD1	TRBV19	TRBJ2-7	.	CASSTGQGAREQYF	TGTGCCAGTAGTACCGGACAGGGGGCTCGAGAGCAGTACTTC
TRBD2	TRBV7-9	TRBJ2-2	.	CASSSLGGANTGELFF	TGTGCCAGCAGCTCCCTGGGGGGGGCGAACACCGGGGAGCTGTTTTTT
TRBD2	TRBV28	TRBJ2-3	.	CASRKLAGGPDTQYF	TGTGCCAGCAGAAAACTAGCGGGGGGGCCAGATACGCAGTATTTT
.	TRBV12-2	TRBJ1-1	.	CASQPHLGEGGPNTEAFF	TGTGCAAGCCAACCTCACTTGGGGGAGGGTGGCCCGAACACTGAAGCTTTCTTT
TRBD1	TRBV10-2	TRBJ1-6	.	CASSEAIRRTGDSPLHF	TGCGCCAGCAGTGAGGCGATCCGTCGGACAGGGGATTCACCCCTCCACTTT
.	TRBV5-1	TRBJ2-1	.	CASSLGQDYNEQFF	TGCGCCAGCAGCTTGGGACAAGATTACAATGAGCAGTTCTTC
.	TRBV2	TRBJ2-7	.	CASSRQPSYEQYF	TGTGCCAGCAGCCGACAGCCCTCCTACGAGCAGTACTTC
.	TRBV29-1	TRBJ2-3	.	CSVESTDTQYF	TGCAGCGTCGAGAGCACAGATACGCAGTATTTT
TRBD1	TRBV2	TRBJ1-4	.	CASKRTGYEKLFF	TGTGCCAGCAAAAGGACAGGGTATGAAAAACTGTTTTTT
.	TRBV6-5	TRBJ1-3	.	CASNPSRSGNTIYF	TGTGCCAGCAACCCGAGCCGCTCTGGAAACACCATATATTTT
.	TRBV7-6	TRBJ1-6	.	CASSLAGGSAGPNSPLHF	TGTGCCAGCAGCTTAGCGGGGGGATCGGCAGGGCCTAATTCACCCCTCCACTTT
TRBD1	TRBV7-2	TRBJ1-2	.	CASSLAGTGGGYTF	TGTGCCAGCAGCTTAGCGGGGACAGGGGGCGGCTACACCTTC
.	TRBV6-1	TRBJ2-6	.	CASRPQGSGANVLTF	TGTGCCAGCAGGCCACAGGGTAGTGGGGCCAACGTCCTGACTTTC
TRBD1	TRBV4-3	TRBJ2-6	.	CASSQARGTGFSGANVLTF	TGCGCCAGCAGCCAAGCTCGGGGGACAGGGTTCTCTGGGGCCAACGTCCTGACTTTC
TRBD2	TRBV30	TRBJ2-2	.	CAWSVLSWGGDTGELFF	TGTGCCTGGAGTGTTCTATCTTGGGGGGGAGACACCGGGGAGCTGTTTTTT
.	TRBV4-1	TRBJ2-7	.	CASSHPFWGRWQYF	TGCGCCAGCAGCCATCCATTTTGGGGGCGTTGGCAGTACTTC
TRBD2	TRBV25-1	TRBJ2-7	.	CARLRLAGVFCSYEQYF	TGTGCCAGGTTGAGACTAGCGGGGGTTTTTTGCTCCTACGAGCAGTACTTC
TRBD1	TRBV15	TRBJ1-2	.	CATSRVAIGTGDYGYTF	TGTGCCACCAGCAGAGTAGCGATCGGGACAGGGGACTATGGCTACACCTTC
.	TRBV2	TRBJ2-1	once	CASRDNGNEQFF	TGTGCCAGCAGGGACAATGGCAATGAGCAGTTCTTC
TRBD2	TRBV4-2	TRBJ2-1	.	CASSQKAPGLAVDEQFF	TGTGCCAGCAGCCAAAAAGCCCCGGGACTAGCGGTTGATGAGCAGTTCTTC
.	TRBV6-4	TRBJ2-3	.	CASSDSAGSTDTQYF	TGTGCCAGCAGTGACTCTGCGGGGTCCACAGATACGCAGTATTTT
TRBD1	TRBV28	TRBJ1-4	.	CASRETGGDEKLFF	TGTGCCAGCAGAGAGACAGGGGGGGATGAAAAACTGTTTTTT
.	TRBV4-2	TRBJ1-1	.	CASSQLGQLTEAFF	TGTGCCAGCAGCCAACTGGGGCAACTCACTGAAGCTTTCTTT
.	TRBV6-5	TRBJ1-6	few	CASMESSYNSPLHF	TGTGCCAGCATGGAGAGCTCCTATAATTCACCCCTCCACTTT
TRBD1	TRBV18	TRBJ2-7	.	CASYRDRNYEQYF	TGTGCCAGCTACCGGGACAGAAACTACGAGCAGTACTTC
TRBD1	TRBV19	TRBJ2-2	.	CASSVTGGANTGELFF	TGTGCCAGTAGTGTTACAGGGGGCGCGAACACCGGGGAGCTGTTTTTT
TRBD2	TRBV13	TRBJ2-1	.	CASSPREGTYNEQFF	TGTGCCAGCAGCCCCCGGGAGGGAACTTACAATGAGCAGTTCTTC
TRBD1	TRBV5-6	TRBJ2-7	.	CASSSGTGFSEQYF	TGTGCCAGCAGCAGCGGGACAGGGTTTAGCGAGCAGTACTTC
TRBD1	TRBV27	TRBJ2-7	.	CASSLSRSDRGYEQYF	TGTGCCAGCAGTTTGTCAAGGTCTGACAGGGGCTACGAGCAGTACTTC
.	TRBV28	TRBJ1-2	.	CASSLGRDYGYTF	TGTGCCAGCAGTTTGGGTCGGGACTATGGCTACACCTTC
.	TRBV27	TRBJ1-1	.	CASSRASTGHQKNTEAFF	TGTGCCAGCAGTCGCGCCTCTACAGGGCACCAAAAGAACACTGAAGCTTTCTTT
TRBD1	TRBV19	TRBJ2-6	.	CASSRTGSGANVLTF	TGTGCCAGTAGCAGGACAGGGTCTGGGGCCAACGTCCTGACTTTC
.	TRBV4-1	TRBJ1-2	.	CASSRSANYGYTF	TGCGCCAGCAGCCGGTCGGCTAACTATGGCTACACCTTC
.	TRBV27	TRBJ2-5	once	CASSTSGTAKPGAQYF	TGTGCCAGCAGTACGTCCGGGACGGCCAAACCGGGGGCCCAGTACTTC
TRBD2	TRBV6-5	TRBJ2-1	.	CASSYSSGGYNEQFF	TGTGCCAGCAGTTACTCTAGCGGGGGCTACAATGAGCAGTTCTTC
.	TRBV7-2	TRBJ1-6	.	CASSLAVRSSYNSPLHF	TGTGCCAGCAGCTTAGCCGTTCGGAGCTCCTATAATTCACCCCTCCACTTT
.	TRBV9	TRBJ1-5	.	CASSAGSNNQPQHF	TGTGCCAGCAGCGCGGGGTCAAATAATCAGCCCCAGCATTTT
TRBD1	TRBV10-2	TRBJ2-7	once	CASSDNLDRGYEQYF	TGCGCCAGCAGTGACAATTTGGACAGGGGCTACGAGCAGTACTTC
TRBD2	TRBV28	TRBJ2-1	.	CASSLASGDYNEQFF	TGTGCCAGCAGTTTAGCTAGCGGGGATTACAATGAGCAGTTCTTC
.	TRBV6-6	TRBJ1-2	once	CASSYSPGYYGYTF	TGTGCCAGCAGTTACTCTCCAGGGTACTATGGCTACACCTTC
.	TRBV7-2	TRBJ1-2	.	CASSSQPWGGYGYTF	TGTGCCAGCTCCTCCCAGCCCTGGGGGGGCTATGGCTACACCTTC
.	TRBV7-6	TRBJ2-7	once	CASSLVQGRSEQYF	TGTGCCAGCAGCTTAGTCCAGGGGAGAAGCGAGCAGTACTTC
TRBD2	TRBV28	TRBJ2-1	.	CASSSQRGVYNEQFF	TGTGCCAGCAGTTCTCAGCGGGGGGTCTACAATGAGCAGTTCTTC
TRBD1	TRBV18	TRBJ1-2	.	CASSPIIGQAANYGYTF	TGTGCCAGCTCACCTATCATTGGACAGGCGGCTAACTATGGCTACACCTTC
TRBD2	TRBV5-1	TRBJ2-3	.	CASSFGSGGASTDTQYF	TGCGCCAGCAGCTTCGGAAGCGGGGGAGCTAGCACAGATACGCAGTATTTT
.	TRBV2	TRBJ1-1	few	CASRLTGTNTEAFF	TGTGCCAGCAGGTTGACAGGTACGAACACTGAAGCTTTCTTT
TRBD1	TRBV19	TRBJ2-2	.	CASSSRDRGVPGELFF	TGTGCCAGTAGTAGTCGAGACAGGGGAGTTCCCGGGGAGCTGTTTTTT